A selection of T cell receptor beta chains follows, all from one sample in a study of control samples from healthy donors and cancer patients. Method: immunoSEQ multiplex PCR; TCRdb's copy keeps in-frame clones and lacks some. The sample carries about 20,000 clones, roughly 86% recorded once. The material sequenced was PBMCs. The source is a woman aged 65 to 85 with colorectal cancer. The CDR3 runs from the conserved cysteine through the conserved F or W. The size field is filled for only some rows; it gives once, few, many or a size class.

CDR3 protein: CASSPGTLNTGELFF; J gene: TRBJ2-2; clone size: -; V gene: TRBV27
CDR3 protein: CATSRDGGRAAGGYTF; J gene: TRBJ1-2; clone size: -; V gene: TRBV15
CDR3 protein: CASSLDPNTDTQYF; J gene: TRBJ2-3; clone size: -; V gene: TRBV11-3
CDR3 protein: CASMGDFQETQYF; J gene: TRBJ2-5; clone size: -; V gene: TRBV2
CDR3 protein: CASSQDGRNGFF; J gene: TRBJ2-1; clone size: -; V gene: TRBV3-1/TRBV3-2
CDR3 protein: CASSQVSGKGPDTQYF; J gene: TRBJ2-3; clone size: -; V gene: TRBV14
CDR3 protein: CASSTRTGGVRRGNTIYF; J gene: TRBJ1-3; clone size: -; V gene: TRBV19
CDR3 protein: CASSVGLAGTDTQYF; J gene: TRBJ2-3; clone size: -; V gene: TRBV9
CDR3 protein: CASSLRNEQYF; J gene: TRBJ2-7; clone size: few; V gene: TRBV5-1
CDR3 protein: CATAGRGSGQPQHF; J gene: TRBJ1-5; clone size: -; V gene: TRBV24-1
CDR3 protein: CASSQDGGGIGADTQYF; J gene: TRBJ2-3; clone size: -; V gene: TRBV4-3